This T cell receptor beta chain was documented in a study of immune evolution from preneoplasia to lung adenocarcinoma. Whole-study findings and limits: Top clone share appeared to fall from AAH through AIS, MIA, adenocarcinoma.

From germline, CDR1 is GTSNPN and CDR2 SVGIG (reference sequence). The CDR3 contains 13 residues. The germline V and J ends were trimmed by 5 bases and 3 bases, with 11 bases remaining between them. A remark on this clone: The antigen is unknown.

Sequencing used immunoSEQ multiplex PCR; TCRdb keeps in-frame clones, though not all of them. The data hold fewer than 50,000 clones, with over 75% observed a single time. This sequence was found in a person aged 55 to 75 with lung adenocarcinoma. The sample was FFPE invasive lung adenocarcinoma tissue. The chain couples TRBV30 to TRBJ2-4, with D possibly being TRBD2 (5 bases). CDR3 protein: CAWEGYIKNIQYF. The CDR3 coding sequence is TGTGCCTGGGAGGGTTATATCAAAAACATTCAGTACTTC.